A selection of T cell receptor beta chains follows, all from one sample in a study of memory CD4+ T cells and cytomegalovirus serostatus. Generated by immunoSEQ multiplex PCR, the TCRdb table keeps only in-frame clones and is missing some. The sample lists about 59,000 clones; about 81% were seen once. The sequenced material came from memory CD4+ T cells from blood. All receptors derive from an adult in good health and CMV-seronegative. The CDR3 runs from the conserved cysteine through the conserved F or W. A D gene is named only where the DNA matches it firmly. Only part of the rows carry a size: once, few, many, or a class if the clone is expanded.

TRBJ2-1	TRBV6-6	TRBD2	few	CASSGASGSANEQFF	TGTGCCAGCTCCGGCGCTAGCGGGAGTGCCAATGAGCAGTTCTTC
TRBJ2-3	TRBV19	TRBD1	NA	CASSIYRGPIESDTQYF	TGTGCCAGTAGTATTTACAGGGGGCCCATCGAATCAGATACGCAGTATTTT
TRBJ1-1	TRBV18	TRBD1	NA	CASSGQGANTEAFF	TGTGCCAGCTCAGGACAGGGGGCGAACACTGAAGCTTTCTTT
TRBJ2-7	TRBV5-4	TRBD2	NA	CASRLAGAYEQYF	TGTGCCAGCAGACTAGCGGGAGCCTACGAGCAGTACTTC
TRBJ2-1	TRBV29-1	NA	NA	CSVKYNEQFF	TGCAGCGTTAAATACAATGAGCAGTTCTTC
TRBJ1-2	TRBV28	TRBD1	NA	CASRRQGPGGGYTF	TGTGCCAGCAGGAGACAGGGACCCGGGGGCGGCTACACCTTC
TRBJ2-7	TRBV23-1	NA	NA	CASGGLRHSYEQYF	TGCGCCAGTGGGGGGCTCCGCCACTCCTACGAGCAGTACTTC
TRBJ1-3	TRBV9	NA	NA	CASSVESIGPGGNTIYF	TGTGCCAGCAGCGTAGAATCCATAGGCCCGGGAGGAAACACCATATATTTT
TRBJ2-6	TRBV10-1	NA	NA	CASSYGTKFSGANVLTF	TGCGCCAGCAGTTACGGCACAAAATTCTCTGGGGCCAACGTCCTGACTTTC
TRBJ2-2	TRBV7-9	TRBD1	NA	CASSPPTGAAELFF	TGTGCCAGCAGCCCTCCGACAGGGGCCGCGGAGCTGTTTTTT
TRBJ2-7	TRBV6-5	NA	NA	CASINPASYEQYF	TGTGCCAGCATAAATCCGGCCTCCTACGAGCAGTACTTC
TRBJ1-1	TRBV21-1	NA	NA	CASSKANRGATEAFF	TGTGCCAGCAGCAAAGCCAACAGGGGGGCCACTGAAGCTTTCTTT
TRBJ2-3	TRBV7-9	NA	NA	CASSLRDREADTQYF	TGTGCCAGCAGCTTACGAGACAGGGAGGCAGATACGCAGTATTTT
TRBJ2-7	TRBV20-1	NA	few	CSAREKQGSYF	TGCAGTGCTAGAGAGAAACAGGGATCCTACTTC
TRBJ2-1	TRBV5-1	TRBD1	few	CASSWGQGRSYNEQFF	TGCGCCAGCAGCTGGGGACAGGGCCGGTCCTACAATGAGCAGTTCTTC
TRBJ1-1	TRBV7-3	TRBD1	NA	CASSLDRGPTEAFF	TGTGCCAGCAGCTTGGACAGGGGGCCCACTGAAGCTTTCTTT
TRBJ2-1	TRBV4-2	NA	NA	CASSQDLEGFSYNEQFF	TGTGCCAGCAGCCAAGATCTTGAGGGATTCTCCTACAATGAGCAGTTCTTC
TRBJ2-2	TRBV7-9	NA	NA	CASSPEWQRTGELFF	TGTGCCAGCAGCCCGGAGTGGCAGAGGACCGGGGAGCTGTTTTTT
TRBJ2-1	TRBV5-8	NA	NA	CASLPLPSSYNEQFF	TGTGCCAGCCTTCCCCTACCTAGCTCCTACAATGAGCAGTTCTTC
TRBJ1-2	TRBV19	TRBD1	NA	CASSVTGGIGYTF	TGTGCCAGTAGTGTTACAGGGGGGATTGGCTACACCTTC
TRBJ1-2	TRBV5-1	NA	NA	CASSLYTSGSDGYTF	TGCGCCAGCAGCTTGTATACGTCAGGGAGCGATGGCTACACCTTC
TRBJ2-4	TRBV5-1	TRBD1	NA	CASSGRTGGGNIQYF	TGCGCCAGCAGCGGCCGGACAGGGGGCGGAAACATTCAGTACTTC
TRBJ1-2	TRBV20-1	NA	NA	CSPTGYTF	TGCAGTCCGACGGGCTACACCTTC
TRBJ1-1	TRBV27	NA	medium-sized	CASRYRRGREAFF	TGTGCCAGCAGATATAGGCGGGGGCGCGAAGCTTTCTTT
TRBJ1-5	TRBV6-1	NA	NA	CASADPSNQPQHF	TGTGCCAGCGCGGACCCTAGCAATCAGCCCCAGCATTTT
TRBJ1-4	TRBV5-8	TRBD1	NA	CASRRDRGEKLFF	TGTGCCAGCAGGAGGGACAGGGGTGAAAAACTGTTTTTT
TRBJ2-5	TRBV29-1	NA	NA	CSVLLAPRGTQYF	TGCAGCGTTTTGTTGGCGCCTAGGGGGACCCAGTACTTC
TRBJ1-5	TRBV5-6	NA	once	CASSRLRVGNQPQHF	TGTGCCAGCAGCCGACTCAGGGTGGGCAATCAGCCCCAGCATTTT
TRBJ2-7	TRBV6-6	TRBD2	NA	CASSTLGTSDEQYF	TGTGCCAGCAGCACCCTGGGGACTAGCGACGAGCAGTACTTC
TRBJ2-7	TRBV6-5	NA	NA	CASRAREGGSYEQYF	TGTGCCAGCAGAGCTAGAGAAGGGGGATCCTACGAGCAGTACTTC
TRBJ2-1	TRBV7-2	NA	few	CASLAFNEQFF	TGTGCCAGCTTAGCGTTCAATGAGCAGTTCTTC
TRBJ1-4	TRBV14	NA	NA	CASSQVFPEKLFF	TGTGCCAGCAGCCAAGTTTTCCCAGAAAAACTGTTTTTT
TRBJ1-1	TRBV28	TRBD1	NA	CASRPGQGSTEAFF	TGTGCCAGCAGACCGGGACAGGGGAGCACTGAAGCTTTCTTT
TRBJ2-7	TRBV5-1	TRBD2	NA	CASRLAGTRTYEQYF	TGCGCCAGCAGACTAGCCGGGACTAGAACCTACGAGCAGTACTTC
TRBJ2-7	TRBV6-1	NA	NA	CASNTAYEQYF	TGTGCCAGCAACACAGCCTACGAGCAGTACTTC
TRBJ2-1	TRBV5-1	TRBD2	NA	CASTGTGYLAGGPWEQFF	TGCGCCAGCACTGGGACAGGGTACTTAGCGGGAGGGCCCTGGGAGCAGTTCTTC
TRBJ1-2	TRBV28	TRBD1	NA	CASSLIYEWTGQGYTF	TGTGCCAGCAGTTTAATATATGAGTGGACAGGGCAAGGCTACACCTTC
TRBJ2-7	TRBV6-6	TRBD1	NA	CASSPPGQGRVHEQYF	TGTGCCAGCAGCCCCCCCGGACAGGGAAGGGTCCACGAGCAGTACTTC
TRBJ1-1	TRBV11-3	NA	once	CASSLDQMGSPEAFF	TGTGCCAGCAGCTTAGATCAAATGGGGAGCCCTGAAGCTTTCTTT
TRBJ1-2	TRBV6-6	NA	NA	CATTTEANYGYTF	TGTGCCACAACGACAGAGGCTAACTATGGCTACACCTTC
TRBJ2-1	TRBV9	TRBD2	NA	CASSDSGSSYNEQFF	TGTGCCAGCAGCGATAGCGGGAGCTCCTACAATGAGCAGTTCTTC
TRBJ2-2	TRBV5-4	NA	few	CASSLEGQYTGELFF	TGTGCCAGCAGCCTGGAGGGACAGTACACCGGGGAGCTGTTTTTT
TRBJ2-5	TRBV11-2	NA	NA	CASSLNRPQGTQYF	TGTGCCAGCAGCTTGAACAGGCCCCAGGGCACCCAGTACTTC
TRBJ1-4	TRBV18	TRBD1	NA	CASTTGLNEKLFF	TGTGCCAGCACGACAGGGCTAAATGAAAAACTGTTTTTT
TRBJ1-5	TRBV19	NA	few	CASTRGNQPQHF	TGTGCCAGTACCAGGGGCAATCAGCCCCAGCATTTT
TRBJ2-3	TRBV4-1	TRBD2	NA	CASSRTPAGASDTQYF	TGCGCCAGCAGCCGGACGCCAGCGGGAGCATCGGATACGCAGTATTTT
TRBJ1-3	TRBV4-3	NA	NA	CASSPQGNTIYF	TGCGCCAGCAGCCCTCAGGGAAACACCATATATTTT
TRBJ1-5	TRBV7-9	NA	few	CASSLGGYSNQPQHF	TGTGCCAGCAGCCTAGGAGGATATAGCAATCAGCCCCAGCATTTT
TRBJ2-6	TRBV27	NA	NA	CASRLTRGGLSGANVLTF	TGTGCCAGCCGCCTGACTCGAGGGGGGTTGTCTGGGGCCAACGTCCTGACTTTC